These 31 T cell receptor beta chains came from one sample sequenced in a study of immune reconstitution after stem cell transplant in scleroderma. TCRdb fed the RT-PCR reads into MiXCR, producing one record per CDR3 protein. This table holds 3,500 to 4,000 distinct CDR3 sequences, nearly 6.5% found once. This specimen was taken before or after autologous hematopoietic stem cell transplantation (not recorded which). These receptor sequences come from a female donor with systemic sclerosis.

This clonotype rates as medium-sized. The chain has TRBV10-3 and TRBJ2-3, with D maybe TRBD1 (5 bases). Germline V CDR1 and CDR2: ENHRY, SYGVKD. Trimming shortened V by 4 bases and J by 0 bases, and 14 bases separated the two germline ends. This CDR3 has 16 amino acids. The CDR3 loop is CAISAQGRASTDTQYF. In DNA, the CDR3 is TGTGCCATCAGTGCTCAGGGTCGAGCTAGCACAGATACGCAGTATTTT.

By sample share, this clonotype is medium-sized. The chain combines TRBV20-1 with TRBJ1-5, with TRBD1 identical over 8 bases. The length of the CDR3 is 17 residues. After removal of 4 bases from V and 0 bases from J, the junction contained 11 bases not matched to a gene. CDR1 and CDR2 from the germline V gene are DFQATT and SNEGSKA (reference sequence). The CDR3 loop is CSATRTGSGASNQPQHF. DNA of the CDR3: TGCAGTGCTACCCGGACAGGGTCCGGGGCTAGCAATCAGCCCCAGCATTTT.

On this clonotype itself: A much larger clone lies a single base off, so this may be a read error. CDR3 nucleotides: TGTGCCAGCAGCGAGGGCTTGGGGAGACAGTACTTC. Translating gives CASSEGLGRQYF. The gene calls are TRBV7-3 and TRBJ2-5; maybe TRBD2 (5 bases). Trimming shortened V by 5 bases and J by 11 bases, and 15 bases separated the two germline ends. The CDR3 is made up of 12 amino acids. CDR1 is SGHTA, CDR2 FQGTGA, per germline.

CDR3 sequence reads: CSVDKGANEQFF. The CDR3 DNA reads TGCAGCGTTGACAAGGGGGCGAATGAGCAGTTCTTC. This chain links TRBV29-1 with TRBJ2-1; 7 bases agree with TRBD1. V shed 3 bases and J 7 bases; nucleotides not matched to a gene: 3. Looked up from germline, CDR1 is SQVTM and CDR2 is ANQGSEA. The CDR3 is 12 amino acids.

By proportion, this clonotype is medium-sized. The V gene is TRBV5-6, the J gene TRBJ2-1; the match to TRBD2 covers 7 bases. V shed 2 bases and J 8 bases; nucleotides not matched to a gene: 10. Germline assignment: CDR1 SGHDT and CDR2 YYEEEE. The CDR3 extends over 15 amino acids. CDR3 sequence: CASSFPYGGGHEQFF. CDR3 sequence (DNA): TGTGCCAGCAGCTTCCCGTACGGGGGAGGGCATGAGCAGTTCTTC.

The rearrangement links TRBV5-5 to TRBJ2-2, with 11 bases that match TRBD2. The germline V gene has CDR1 SGHKS and CDR2 YYEKEE (reference sequence). The V gene end was trimmed by 4 bases and the J gene end by 0 bases; junction bases not matched to a gene: 2. This CDR3 contains 16 residues. DNA of the CDR3: TGTGCCAGCAGCGCGACTAGCGGGACGAACACCGGGGAGCTGTTTTTT. Encoded protein: CASSATSGTNTGELFF. The full variable domain, its missing parts supplied by reference TRBV5-5 and TRBJ2-2, is DAGVTQSPTHLIKTRGQQVTLRCSPISGHKSVSWYQQVLGQGPQFIFQYYEKEERGRGNFPDRFSARQFPNYSSELNVNALLLGDSALYLCASSATSGTNTGELFFGEGSRLTVL.

In this sample, this clonotype is medium-sized. The chain carries TRBV5-1 and TRBJ1-2, with D possibly being TRBD1 (5 bases). V was cut by 4 bases and J by 4 bases, with 17 bases left in between. Germline CDR1 reads SGHRS; CDR2 reads YFSETQ. The CDR3 length is 15 residues. CDR3 nucleotides: TGCGCCAGCAGCGTTGGGACGGCCCGGGGCTATGGCTACACCTTC. This encodes CASSVGTARGYGYTF.

This clonotype is medium-sized in the sample. The chain has TRBV29-1 and TRBJ2-2; D not certain. This CDR3 has 14 residues. Germline assignment: CDR1 SQVTM and CDR2 ANQGSEA. V was shortened by 4 bases and J by 0 bases, with 9 bases between the two germline ends. The DNA for the CDR3 is TGCAGCGTTGGGCAGTTCGCGAACACCGGGGAGCTGTTTTTT. Translation: CSVGQFANTGELFF.

Comments on this clonotype: A much more abundant neighbour one base away suggests this may be a read error. The gene calls are TRBV3-1 and TRBJ1-2, with D uncertain. Germline V gene lookup returns CDR1 LGHDT and CDR2 YNNKEL (reference sequence). The CDR3 extends over 15 amino acids. V lost 1 base and J lost 5, with 14 bases in between. CDR3 nucleotides: TGTGCCAGCAGCCAAGGTCGGGCGGATCTTTATGGCTACACCTTC. Encoded protein: CASSQGRADLYGYTF.

By sample fraction, this clonotype is large (0.1 to 1%). The J gene is TRBJ1-2, the V gene TRBV7-6, with D possibly being TRBD1 (5 bases). The germline V gene encodes CDR1 SGHVS and CDR2 FNYEAQ. This CDR3 has 13 amino acids. V lost 4 bases, J lost 7 bases, and 13 bases lay in between. DNA of the CDR3: TGTGCCAGCAGCTCCAACCAGGGAGGTGGCTACACCTTC. It is translated as CASSSNQGGGYTF.

This clonotype is judged medium-sized. The chain links TRBV7-3 to TRBJ2-2, with a tentative D call TRBD1 (5 bases). The CDR3 sequence is 17 residues long. With 1 base removed from V and 7 bases from J, the gap between germline ends came to 19 bases. The germline V gene encodes CDR1 SGHTA and CDR2 FQGTGA. For the CDR3, the DNA is TGTGCCAGCAGCTTAATTCCCAGGGCCCCAGCAGACGGGGAGCTGTTTTTT. The encoded protein is CASSLIPRAPADGELFF.

This clonotype was detected only a few times. The chain carries TRBV10-3 and TRBJ2-7, with 8 bases fitting TRBD1. From germline, CDR1 is ENHRY and CDR2 SYGVKD. The CDR3 has 15 amino acids. With 3 bases clipped from V and 5 bases from J, the junction kept 9 bases outside the gene matches. The DNA for the CDR3 is TGTGCCATCAGTGACGGACAGGGAGTAGAAAACGAGCAGTACTTC. As protein: CAISDGQGVENEQYF.

Notes on this clonotype: A much larger clonotype is one base distant, so this may be a read error. In DNA form, the CDR3 reads TGTGCCACCAGCAGATTGGGCGAGCAGTGCTTC. As protein: CATSRLGEQCF. J is TRBJ2-7 and V is TRBV15, with D unclear. CDR1 LNHNV and CDR2 YYDKDF come from the germline V gene (reference sequence). The CDR3 runs 11 residues. The whole variable domain, remainder taken from reference TRBV15 and TRBJ2-7, is DAMVIQNPRYQVTQFGKPVTLSCSQTLNHNVMYWYQQKSSQAPKLLFHYYDKDFNNEADTPDNFQSRRPNTSFCFLDIRSPGLGDTAMYLCATSRLGEQCFGPGTRLTVT.

This clonotype rates as medium-sized. The DNA for the CDR3 is TGCAGCGTTGAATGGGAGACAGCCGTCCAAGAGACCCAGTACTTC. Residues: CSVEWETAVQETQYF. The chain employs TRBV29-1 and TRBJ2-5; perhaps D is TRBD1 or TRBD2 (5 bases each). Per germline, CDR1 SQVTM and CDR2 ANQGSEA. CDR3 size: 15 residues. Trimming pared 2 bases from V and 1 base from J, leaving 14 bases between.

A remark on this clonotype: A much larger clone sits a single nucleotide away, making a read error possible. The rearrangement joins TRBV10-3 to TRBJ2-7, with 7 bases identical to TRBD2. Germline assignment: CDR1 ENHRY and CDR2 SYGVKD. This CDR3 is 16 amino acids long. In nucleotides, the CDR3 is TGTGCCAGCAGTCCTAGTCCCCCAGGACTAGTCGGGAGCCCATGGTTC. This codes for CASSPSPPGLVGSPWF.

In its sample, this clonotype ranks as medium-sized. This chain links TRBV20-1 with TRBJ2-7; TRBD1 is a possible D gene (5 bases). The CDR3 runs 14 residues. Trimming left V 5 bases short and J 1 base short, with 15 bases between. The V gene's germline CDR1 is DFQATT and CDR2 SNEGSKA (reference sequence). CDR3 protein: CSASLGAPSYEQYF. CDR3 bases: TGCAGTGCTTCTCTTGGGGCCCCATCCTACGAGCAGTACTTC.

This clonotype ranks as medium-sized. CDR3 in DNA: TGTGCCAGCAGCGTAGAGGATTACCCTATAATGAACACTGAAGCTTTCTTT. Translation: CASSVEDYPIMNTEAFF. V is TRBV9 and J is TRBJ1-1, with D hard to call. Germline V gives CDR1 SGDLS, CDR2 YYNGEE. The CDR3 totals 17 residues. Deletions cut 0 bases from V and 0 bases from J, with 15 bases between.

This clonotype is medium-sized. V usage is TRBV4-2 and J usage is TRBJ1-4; D remains ambiguous. The ends were cut back, 4 bases at V and 5 bases at J, with 5 bases in the middle. This CDR3 is built from 12 residues. CDR1 is LGHNA, CDR2 YNFKEQ, per germline. Here the CDR3 DNA reads TGTGCCAGCAGCCGCGTAAATGAAAAACTGTTTTTT. Residues: CASSRVNEKLFF.

By sample share, this clonotype is medium-sized (0.01 to 0.1%). The chain is built from TRBV12-3 or TRBV12-4 and TRBJ1-2; tentatively, D is TRBD1 (5 bases). Trimming cost V 4 bases and J 1 base, with 13 bases left between them. The CDR3 is made up of 15 amino acids. The CDR3 loop reads CASSYVGRINYGYTF. DNA of the CDR3: TGTGCCAGCAGTTACGTGGGACGGATTAACTATGGCTACACCTTC.

This clonotype was observed a handful of times. The chain employs TRBV5-1 and TRBJ2-3; D is unclear. Per the germline V gene, CDR1 is SGHRS and CDR2 is YFSETQ. This CDR3 is built from 12 residues. V lost 0 bases and J lost 4, with 3 bases in between. CDR3 DNA sequence: TGCGCCAGCAGCTTGGATTCAGATACGCAGTATTTT. Translating gives CASSLDSDTQYF.

This clonotype is medium-sized within its sample. This chain links TRBV5-1 with TRBJ1-1, with unresolved D. CDR1 and CDR2 (germline): SGHRS, YFSETQ. V was shortened by 4 bases and J by 4 bases, with 11 bases between the two germline ends. The CDR3 has 13 amino acids. CDR3 residues: CASSLAGITEAFF. CDR3 bases: TGCGCCAGCAGCCTGGCCGGAATCACTGAAGCTTTCTTT.

By share of the sample, this clonotype is medium-sized. The gene calls are TRBV5-8 and TRBJ1-1, with D possibly matching TRBD1 (6 bases). Deletions cut 0 bases from V and 5 bases from J, with 11 bases between. The V gene's germline CDR1 is SGHTS and CDR2 YDEGEE. CDR3 length: 14 amino acids. The CDR3 DNA is TGTGCCAGCAGCTTGGGGGGGCTGAGAACTGAAGCTTTCTTT. Its protein product is CASSLGGLRTEAFF.

The V gene is TRBV7-2, the J gene TRBJ2-2, with D possibly matching TRBD2 (5 bases). Germline CDR1 reads SGHTA; CDR2 reads FQGNSA. This CDR3 is built from 15 residues. The V end lost 2 bases, the J end lost 4 bases, and 11 bases lay between the germline ends. The CDR3 bases are TGTGCCAGCAGCTTACAGCGGAGCGGCACCGGGGAGCTGTTTTTT. Amino acid sequence: CASSLQRSGTGELFF.

By share, this clonotype counts as medium-sized. The J gene is TRBJ2-7, the V gene TRBV6-2 or TRBV6-3; perhaps TRBD1 as D (6 bases). Per germline, CDR1 MNHEY and CDR2 SVGEGT. Trimming shortened V by 4 bases and J by 5 bases, and 18 bases separated the two germline ends. The CDR3 has 15 amino acids. CDR3 region: CASSWAGTRGDEQYF. In DNA, the CDR3 is TGTGCCAGCAGTTGGGCCGGGACAAGGGGCGACGAGCAGTACTTC.

On this clonotype itself: This sequence may be a read error, since a much larger clone differs from it by one base. The chain carries TRBV2 and TRBJ1-3; the D is unclear. This CDR3 region has 13 residues. CDR1 SNHLY and CDR2 FYNNEI come from the germline V gene. CDR3 in amino acids: CASIEGRGNAIYF. CDR3 sequence (DNA): TGTGCCAGCATTGAAGGACGGGGAAACGCCATATATTTT.

This clonotype is large (0.1 to 1%) within its sample. V and J are TRBV5-1 and TRBJ1-2; D is unclear. Trimming left V 0 bases short and J 4 bases short, with 13 bases between. The CDR3 runs to 15 residues. Germline V gene data show CDR1 as SGHRS and CDR2 as YFSETQ. In nucleotides, the CDR3 is TGCGCCAGCAGCTTGGGAGAAACTAACGGCTATGGCTACACCTTC. Translated: CASSLGETNGYGYTF. The variable domain in full, completed from reference TRBV5-1 and TRBJ1-2, reads KAGVTQTPRYLIKTRGQQVTLSCSPISGHRSVSWYQQTPGQGLQFLFEYFSETQRNKGNFPGRFSGRQFSNSRSEMNVSTLELGDSALYLCASSLGETNGYGYTFGSGTRLTVV.

By sample share, this clonotype is medium-sized (0.01 to 0.1%). This rearrangement joins TRBV5-5 to TRBJ1-1; D perhaps matches TRBD1 (5 bases). Trimming removed 8 bases at V and 0 bases at J, with 11 bases between. Germline values: CDR1 SGHKS, CDR2 YYEKEE (reference sequence). CDR3 length: 13 residues. CDR3 residues: CARDRQLNTEAFF. CDR3 coding DNA: TGTGCCAGAGATCGACAGTTGAACACTGAAGCTTTCTTT.

This clonotype is termed medium-sized. V usage is TRBV5-1 and J usage is TRBJ2-3, with D tentatively TRBD1 or TRBD2 (5 bases each). The length of the CDR3 is 14 residues. The germline CDR1 and CDR2 sequences are SGHRS and YFSETQ. Deletions cut 0 bases from V and 8 bases from J, with 13 bases between. The CDR3 loop is CASSLEGGRGTQYF. CDR3 bases: TGCGCCAGCAGCTTGGAAGGAGGAAGGGGTACGCAGTATTTT. The complete variable domain, with remaining parts taken from reference TRBV5-1 and TRBJ2-3, reads KAGVTQTPRYLIKTRGQQVTLSCSPISGHRSVSWYQQTPGQGLQFLFEYFSETQRNKGNFPGRFSGRQFSNSRSEMNVSTLELGDSALYLCASSLEGGRGTQYFGPGTRLTVL.

This clonotype is medium-sized. The chain couples TRBV18 to TRBJ2-7; a weak D match, TRBD2 (6 bases). Trimming left V 6 bases short and J 7 bases short, with 13 bases between. The length of the CDR3 is 12 residues. The V gene's germline CDR1 is KGHSH and CDR2 LQKENI. CDR3 sequence (DNA): TGTGCCAGCTCGTCCGGGACTCAAGAGCAGTACTTC. Its translation: CASSSGTQEQYF.

This clonotype qualifies as medium-sized. The chain couples TRBV11-2 to TRBJ2-1, with 12 bases that match TRBD2. The CDR3 length is 17 residues. J lost 13 bases, V lost 3 bases, and 16 bases had no gene match. Germline CDR1 SGHAT, CDR2 FQNNGV. The DNA of the CDR3 is TGTGCCAGCAGCTTCTCTTTTAATTTTGGACTAGCGGGATCTCAGTTCTTC. Translation: CASSFSFNFGLAGSQFF.

Judged by abundance, this clonotype is medium-sized. The chain combines TRBV29-1 with TRBJ2-5; D remains ambiguous. The CDR3 is 13 residues long. Germline CDR1 and CDR2: SQVTM and ANQGSEA. The CDR3 sequence is CSLRQSQQETQYF. The CDR3 DNA is TGCAGTCTACGGCAGAGTCAACAAGAGACCCAGTACTTC.